This record looks at one T cell receptor beta chain sequence and its context. Its antigen is currently unknown. This entry is derived from a study of shared clonotypes between healthy human individuals. Points from the study as a whole: Naive subsets typically showed greater estimated richness than memory subsets. Rarefaction revealed incomplete sorted-subset sequencing despite large depth. Shared across a handful of donors were around 5% of the naive CD4 clonotypes.

Sequencing used immunoSEQ multiplex PCR; TCRdb keeps in-frame clones, though not all of them. Of a few million clones listed, 90% to 96% are singletons. Trimming removed 0 bases from V and 6 bases from J, with 9 bases in between. Germline CDR1 and CDR2: SGDLS and YYNGEE. This CDR3 contains 14 residues. Sequenced: naive CD4+ T cells sorted from blood. The subset is: CD45RA+ positively selected. The receptor's source is a man aged 18 to 30 in good health. This rearrangement joins TRBV9 to TRBJ1-4; D may be TRBD1 (5 bases). DNA of the CDR3: TGTGCCAGCAGCGTAGGAGGGGATTATGAAAAACTGTTTTTT. As protein: CASSVGGDYEKLFF.